The T cell receptor (beta chain) described here comes from a study of CD8 T cells in ankylosing spondylitis. One entry per CDR3 protein results from TCRdb running MiXCR on the 5' RACE reads. The sample yields 400,000 or so distinct CDR3 sequences, roughly a quarter seen once. This CDR3 is 16 amino acids long. The V and J ends lost 4 bases and 9 bases, in that order; junction bases with no gene match: 18. Germline CDR1 is SGHRS and CDR2 is YFSETQ. A note on this clonotype: Its antigen is unidentified.

Broader study findings: Apparently characteristic of ankylosing spondylitis blood was a TCR beta motif (fewer than ten highly homologous variants). Clones linked with disease were CD8+ and fairly uncommon in the peripheral blood. Past research had described some motif variants in reactive arthritis synovial fluid and blood.

The receptor comes from a male donor with ankylosing spondylitis. Sequencing was done on a sample of blood, either unsorted or a sorted T cell fraction (not recorded which). The rearrangement joins TRBV5-1 to TRBJ2-7; 8 positions agree with TRBD1. CDR3 DNA sequence: TGCGCCAGCAGCACCAGCGGAAGCGGACAGGGAGATCTGCAGTACGTC. Its translation is CASSTSGSGQGDLQYV.